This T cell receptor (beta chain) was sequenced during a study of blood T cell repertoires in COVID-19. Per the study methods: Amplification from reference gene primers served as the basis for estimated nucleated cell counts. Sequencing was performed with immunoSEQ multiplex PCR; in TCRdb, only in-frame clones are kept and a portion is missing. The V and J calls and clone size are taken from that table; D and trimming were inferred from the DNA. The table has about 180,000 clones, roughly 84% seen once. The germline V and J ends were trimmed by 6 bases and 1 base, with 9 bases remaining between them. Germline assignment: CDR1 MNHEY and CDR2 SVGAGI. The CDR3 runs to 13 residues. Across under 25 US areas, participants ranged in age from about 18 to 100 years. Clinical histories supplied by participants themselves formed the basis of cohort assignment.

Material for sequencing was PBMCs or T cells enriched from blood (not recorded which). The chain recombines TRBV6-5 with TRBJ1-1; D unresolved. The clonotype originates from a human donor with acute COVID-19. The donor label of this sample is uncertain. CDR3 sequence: CASSPGGNTEAFF. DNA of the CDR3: TGTGCCAGCAGCCCCGGCGGGAACACTGAAGCTTTCTTT.